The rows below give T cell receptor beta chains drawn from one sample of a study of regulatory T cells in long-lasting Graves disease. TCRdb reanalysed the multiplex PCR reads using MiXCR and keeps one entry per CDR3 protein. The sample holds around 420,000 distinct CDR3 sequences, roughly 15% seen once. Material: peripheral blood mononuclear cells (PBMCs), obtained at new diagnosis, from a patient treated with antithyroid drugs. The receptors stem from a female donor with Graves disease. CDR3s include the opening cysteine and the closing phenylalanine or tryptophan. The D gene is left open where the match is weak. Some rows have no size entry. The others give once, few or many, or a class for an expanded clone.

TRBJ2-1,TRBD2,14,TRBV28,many,TGTGCCAGCAGTGACCGTTTGGGAGGGCTTGAGCAGTTCTTC,CASSDRLGGLEQFF
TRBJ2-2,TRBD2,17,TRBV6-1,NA,TGTGCCAGCCCAAGGGTGGTAGCGGGAACGAACACCGGGGAGCTGTTTTTT,CASPRVVAGTNTGELFF
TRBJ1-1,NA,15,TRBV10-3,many,TGTGCCATCAGTGATGGCCTTCAGGGTGGCACTGAAGCTTTCTTT,CAISDGLQGGTEAFF
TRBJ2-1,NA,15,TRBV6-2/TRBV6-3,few,TGTGCCAGCAGCTTCCGCGCCTATGGGGACAATGAGCAGTTCTTC,CASSFRAYGDNEQFF
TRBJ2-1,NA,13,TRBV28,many,TGTGCCAGCTCAATCGCGCTCCAGAATGAGCAGTTCTTC,CASSIALQNEQFF
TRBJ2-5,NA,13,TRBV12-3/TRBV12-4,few,TGTGCCAGCGGGCTCCGGTCCCAAGAGACCCAGTACTTC,CASGLRSQETQYF
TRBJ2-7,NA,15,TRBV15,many,TGTGCCACCAGCTACGGACGGGCGGAACGGGTCGAGCAGTACTTC,CATSYGRAERVEQYF
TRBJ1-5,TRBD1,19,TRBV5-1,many,TGCGCCAGCAGCCCCCCGGACAGGGGACCCACCCATAGCAATCAGCCCCAGCATTTT,CASSPPDRGPTHSNQPQHF
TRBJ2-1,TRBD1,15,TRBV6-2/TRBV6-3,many,TGTGCCAGCAGTTACCCGGGACAGGGGGTGAATGAGCAGTTCTTC,CASSYPGQGVNEQFF
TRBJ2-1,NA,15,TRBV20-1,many,TGCAGTGCTAGTTGGGGTCTGAGCTCCTACAATGAGCAGTTCTTC,CSASWGLSSYNEQFF
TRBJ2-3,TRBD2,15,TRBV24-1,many,TGTGCCACCGGCAGAAGCGGGGACAGCACAGATACGCAGTATTTT,CATGRSGDSTDTQYF
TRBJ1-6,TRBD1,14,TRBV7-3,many,TGTGCCAGCAGCTTGACAGGGGGTGTCTCACCCCTCCACTTT,CASSLTGGVSPLHF
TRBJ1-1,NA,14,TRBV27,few,TGTGCATCGGGGGTGGGGAGTATGAACACTGAAGCTCTCTTT,CASGVGSMNTEALF
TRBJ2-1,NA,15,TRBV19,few,TGTGCCAGTACCACCGGGAGTTGGTCCTACAATGAGCAGTTCTTC,CASTTGSWSYNEQFF
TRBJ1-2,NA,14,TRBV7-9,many,TGTGCCAGCAGCTTAGGCGACAGGCCCGATGGCTACACCTTC,CASSLGDRPDGYTF
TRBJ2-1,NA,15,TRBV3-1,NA,TGTGCCAGCAGCCAAGATCAGAAGGGGGGACTTGGGCAGTTCTTC,CASSQDQKGGLGQFF
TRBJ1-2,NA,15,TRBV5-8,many,TGTGCCAGCAGCTTGGGGGTCTATGGGGGGTATGGCTACACCTTC,CASSLGVYGGYGYTF
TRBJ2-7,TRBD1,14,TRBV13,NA,TGTGCCAGCAGCCCCACAGGGGGCTCCTACGAGCAGTACTTC,CASSPTGGSYEQYF
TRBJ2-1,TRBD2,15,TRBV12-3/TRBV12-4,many,TGTGCCAGCAGTTTCAGCGGGAGAAGCCGGAATGAGCAGTTCTTC,CASSFSGRSRNEQFF
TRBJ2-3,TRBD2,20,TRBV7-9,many,TGTGCCAGCAGCCCCGGGACTAGCGGGAGGGCGAGAGCCCCCACAGATACGCAGTATTTT,CASSPGTSGRARAPTDTQYF
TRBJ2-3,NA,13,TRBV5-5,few,TGTGCCAGCAGCTTGACGACAAAGGATACGCAGTATTTT,CASSLTTKDTQYF
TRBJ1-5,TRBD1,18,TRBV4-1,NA,TGCGCCAGCAGCCAAGGTCGAGGACAGGGAAGTAGCAATCAGCCCCAGCATTTT,CASSQGRGQGSSNQPQHF
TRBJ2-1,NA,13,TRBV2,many,TGTGCCAGCAGAGGGGTGTCCTACAATGAGCAGTTCTTC,CASRGVSYNEQFF
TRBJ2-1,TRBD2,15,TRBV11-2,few,TGTGCCAGCAGCTTTAGTACGGCGGGAGGGACAGAGCAGTTCTTC,CASSFSTAGGTEQFF
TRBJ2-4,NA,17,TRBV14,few,TGTGCCAGCAGCCAAGATTATGGCAGGCTAGCCAAAAACATTCAGTACTTC,CASSQDYGRLAKNIQYF
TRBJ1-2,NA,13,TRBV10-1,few,TGCGCCAGCAGTGAGAACAGAAACTATGGCTACACCTTC,CASSENRNYGYTF
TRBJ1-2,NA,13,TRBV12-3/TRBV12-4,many,TGTGCCAGCAGAAGCAGGATTACCTATGGCTACACCTTC,CASRSRITYGYTF
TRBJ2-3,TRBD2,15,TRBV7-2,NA,TGTGCCAGCAGCTTAGGCGGGAGTTATAGGGATACGCAGTATTTT,CASSLGGSYRDTQYF
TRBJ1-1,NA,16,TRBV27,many,TGTGCCAGCAGTCAAAGACCGGGGGTCTGGGACACTGAAGCTTTCTTT,CASSQRPGVWDTEAFF
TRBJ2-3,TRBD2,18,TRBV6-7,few,TGTGCCAGCATTCCCGGACTAGCGGGGGGGATCAGCACAGATACGCAGTATTTT,CASIPGLAGGISTDTQYF
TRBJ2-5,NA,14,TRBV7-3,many,TGTGCCAGCAGCCGATCTCCCGGGTCACGGACCCAGTACTTC,CASSRSPGSRTQYF
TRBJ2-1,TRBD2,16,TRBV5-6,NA,TGTGCCAGCAGCCCAGGGACTAGCGGGATTCGTGGGAGGCAGTTCTTC,CASSPGTSGIRGRQFF
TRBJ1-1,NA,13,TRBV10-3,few,TGTGCCATCAGTGAGACCCGGGACGCTGAAGCTTTCTTT,CAISETRDAEAFF
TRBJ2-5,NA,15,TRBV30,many,TGTGCCTGGAGTAGGTTTGGGGTGGGCCGAGAGACCCAGTACTTC,CAWSRFGVGRETQYF
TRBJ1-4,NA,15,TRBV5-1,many,TGCGCCAGTAAACTAGACGGAGCAACTAATGAAAAACTGTTTTTT,CASKLDGATNEKLFF
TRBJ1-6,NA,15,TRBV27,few,TGTGCCAGCAGTTTCCAGGGATCCTATAATTCACCCCTCCACTTT,CASSFQGSYNSPLHF
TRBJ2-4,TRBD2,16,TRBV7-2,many,TGTGCCAGCAGCCTGATGGGGGTAGGGGAGGGTGGCATTCAGTACTTC,CASSLMGVGEGGIQYF
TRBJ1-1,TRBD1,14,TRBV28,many,TGTGCCAGCAGTCTCACTCAGGGGGCAGCTGAAGCTTTCTTT,CASSLTQGAAEAFF
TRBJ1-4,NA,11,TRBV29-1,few,TGCAGCGTAGGGTGGCACGAAAAACTGTTTTTT,CSVGWHEKLFF
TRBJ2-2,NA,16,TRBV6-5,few,TGTGCCAGCAGTTACTCGGGGGCGGCGAACACCGGGGAGCTGTTTTTT,CASSYSGAANTGELFF
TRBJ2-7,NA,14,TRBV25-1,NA,TGTGCCAGCAGTGAATCTGTCGGCTCCTACGAGCAGTACTTC,CASSESVGSYEQYF
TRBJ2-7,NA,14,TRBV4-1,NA,TGCGCCAGCAGCCAACCCGGGACCTTCCACGAGCAGTACTTC,CASSQPGTFHEQYF
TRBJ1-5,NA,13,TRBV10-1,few,TGCGCCAGCAGTGAGCAGGCCGATCAGCCCCAGCATTTT,CASSEQADQPQHF
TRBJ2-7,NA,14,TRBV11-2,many,TGTGCCAGCAGCTTAGATGTCTATCTGGGGGAGCAGTACTTC,CASSLDVYLGEQYF
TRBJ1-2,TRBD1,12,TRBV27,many,TGTGCCAGCAAGAAGGGGGCCTATGGCTACACCTTC,CASKKGAYGYTF
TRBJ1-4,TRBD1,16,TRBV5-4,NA,TGTGCCAGCAGCCTTATAACAGGGGGCACTAATGAAAAACTGTTTTTT,CASSLITGGTNEKLFF
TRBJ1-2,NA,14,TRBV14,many,TGTGCCAGCAGCCTGCTTCGGACCGACTATGGCTACACCTTC,CASSLLRTDYGYTF
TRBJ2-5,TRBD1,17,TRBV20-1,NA,TGCAGTGCTAGAGACTATACCGGGACAGGGGGCCAAGAGACCCAGTACTTC,CSARDYTGTGGQETQYF
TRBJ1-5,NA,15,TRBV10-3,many,TGTGCCATCAGTGGGGTCGACAGCCGCAATCAGCCCCAGCATTTT,CAISGVDSRNQPQHF
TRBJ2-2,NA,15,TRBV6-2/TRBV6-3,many,TGTGCCAGCAGTTACCTGCTAGCGACCACCGGGGAGCTGTTTTTT,CASSYLLATTGELFF
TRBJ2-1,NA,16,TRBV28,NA,TGTGCCAGCAGTACCACCAGGGTAAGCTCCTACAATGAGCAGTTCTTC,CASSTTRVSSYNEQFF
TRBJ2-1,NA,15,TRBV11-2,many,TGTGCCAGCAGCCCCAGGCCTAGTGAGGACAATGAGCAGTTCTTC,CASSPRPSEDNEQFF
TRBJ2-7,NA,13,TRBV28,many,TGTGCCAGCAGGTCCCTCAGGGACATTCGGGAGTACTTC,CASRSLRDIREYF
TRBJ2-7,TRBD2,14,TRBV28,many,TGTGCCAGCAAGCTCGGGGGGGGGTCCTACGAGCAGTACTTC,CASKLGGGSYEQYF
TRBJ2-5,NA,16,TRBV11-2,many,TGTGCCAGCAGCTTAGATTGGTGGGGTCCACAAGAGACCCAGTACTTC,CASSLDWWGPQETQYF
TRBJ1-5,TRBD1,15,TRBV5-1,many,TGCGCCAGCAGCTTGGAGGGACAGGAGAATCAGCCCCAGCATTTT,CASSLEGQENQPQHF
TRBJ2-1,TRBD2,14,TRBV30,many,TGTGCCGGGACGATAGCGGGAATGAGTGCGGAGCAGTTCTTC,CAGTIAGMSAEQFF
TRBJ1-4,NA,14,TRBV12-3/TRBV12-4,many,TGTGCCAGCAGTCTCGACAGGATTAATGAAAAACTGTTTTTT,CASSLDRINEKLFF
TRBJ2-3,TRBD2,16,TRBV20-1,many,TGCAGTGCTAGGGTGGTAGCGGGAGGATCGGCAGATACGCAGTATTTT,CSARVVAGGSADTQYF
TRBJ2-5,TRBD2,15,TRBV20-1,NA,TGCAGTGCTAGAGACCGGACTAGCGACCAAGAGACCCAGTACTTC,CSARDRTSDQETQYF